This T cell receptor (beta chain) was retrieved from a study of T-cell reconstitution after alpha-beta-depleted transplantation in children. Trimming took 5 bases from V and 1 from J; bases not matched to a gene: 8. The CDR3 has 16 residues. Germline V gene sequence: CDR1 SEHNR, CDR2 FQNEAQ (reference sequence). Unique molecular identifiers were used to barcode this TCRbeta library. Using its own MiXCR run on the PCR reads, TCRdb lists one record per CDR3 protein. The sample lists some 340,000 distinct CDR3 sequences; 10% to 13% were seen once. This clonotype was sampled from a human donor who donated a stem cell graft to a child with acute lymphoblastic leukemia. Sample: PBMCs from the stem cell graft donor, taken from the stem cell graft. V and J are TRBV7-9 and TRBJ2-5; 9 bases agree with TRBD2. The CDR3 protein is CASSASTGLAQETQYF. The CDR3 region has the DNA TGTGCCAGCAGCGCAAGCACGGGACTAGCCCAAGAGACCCAGTACTTC.